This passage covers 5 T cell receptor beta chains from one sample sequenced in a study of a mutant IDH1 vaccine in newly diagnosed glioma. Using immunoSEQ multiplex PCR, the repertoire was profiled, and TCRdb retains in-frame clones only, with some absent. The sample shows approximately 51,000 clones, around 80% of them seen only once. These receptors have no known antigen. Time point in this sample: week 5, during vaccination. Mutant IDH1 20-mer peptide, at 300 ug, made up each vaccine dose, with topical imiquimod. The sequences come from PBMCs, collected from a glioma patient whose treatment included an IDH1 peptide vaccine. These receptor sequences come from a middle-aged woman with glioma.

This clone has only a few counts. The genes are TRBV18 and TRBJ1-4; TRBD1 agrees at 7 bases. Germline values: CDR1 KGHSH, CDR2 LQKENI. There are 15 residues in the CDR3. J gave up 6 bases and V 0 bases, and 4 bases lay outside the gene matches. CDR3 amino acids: CASSPPRGTDEKLFF. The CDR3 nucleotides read TGTGCCAGCTCACCACCTCGGGGGACAGATGAAAAACTGTTTTTT.

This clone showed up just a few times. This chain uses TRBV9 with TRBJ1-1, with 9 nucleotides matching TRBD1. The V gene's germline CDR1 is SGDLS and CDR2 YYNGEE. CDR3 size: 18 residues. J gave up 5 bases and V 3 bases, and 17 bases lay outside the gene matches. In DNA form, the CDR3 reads TGTGCCAGCAGCGCATCTCCGGGACAGGGCTTGCTTAGGACTGAAGCTTTCTTT. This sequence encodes CASSASPGQGLLRTEAFF.

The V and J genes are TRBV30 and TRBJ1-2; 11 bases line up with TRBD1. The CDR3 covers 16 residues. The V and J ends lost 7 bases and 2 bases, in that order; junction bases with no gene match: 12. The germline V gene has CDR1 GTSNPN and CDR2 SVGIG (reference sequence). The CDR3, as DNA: TGTGCCTCCCTGGACGGGACAGGGGGTCCCAACTATGGCTACACCTTC. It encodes CASLDGTGGPNYGYTF. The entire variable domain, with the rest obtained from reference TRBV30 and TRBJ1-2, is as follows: SQTIHQWPATLVQPVGSPLSLECTVEGTSNPNLYWYRQAAGRGLQLLFYSVGIGQISSEVPQNLSASRPQDRQFILSSKKLLLSDSGFYLCASLDGTGGPNYGYTFGSGTRLTVV.

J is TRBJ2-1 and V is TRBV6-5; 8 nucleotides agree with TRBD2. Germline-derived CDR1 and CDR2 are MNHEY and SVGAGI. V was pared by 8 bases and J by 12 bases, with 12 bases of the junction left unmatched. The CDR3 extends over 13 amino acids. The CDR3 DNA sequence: TGTGCCAGCGGACTAGCAAGGGGTATATGGCAGTTCTTC. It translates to CASGLARGIWQFF.

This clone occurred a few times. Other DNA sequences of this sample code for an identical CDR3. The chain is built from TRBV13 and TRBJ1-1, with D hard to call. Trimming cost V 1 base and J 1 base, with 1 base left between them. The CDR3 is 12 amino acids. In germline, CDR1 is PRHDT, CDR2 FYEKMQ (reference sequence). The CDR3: CASSLANTEAFF. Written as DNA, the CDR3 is TGTGCCAGCAGCTTAGCGAACACTGAAGCTTTCTTT.